This T cell receptor (beta chain) is drawn from a study of T cells in Graves' hyperthyroidism and ophthalmopathy. Overall study findings and caveats: Researchers found most expanded thyroid clonotypes above 0.001 in blood as well. Separation of ophthalmopathy from stable hyperthyroidism was achieved by a 13 V-J model.

Amplified TCR beta CDR3 regions came from RNA transcripts. HTBI primers were used for first-round RT-PCR of the TCR CDR3. In TCRdb, the multiplex PCR reads were re-called with MiXCR into one record per CDR3 protein. The sample records about 570,000 distinct CDR3 sequences, around 45% being singletons. This clonotype was seen more than once but under ten times. Its antigen is not known. The V gene's germline CDR1 is SGHTS and CDR2 YDEGEE. After removal of 4 bases from V and 0 bases from J, the junction contained 10 bases not matched to a gene. CDR3 size: 16 residues. The chain is built from TRBV5-8 and TRBJ2-7; 7 bases map to TRBD1. The sequence was obtained from an adult woman with Graves' disease, either hyperthyroidism or ophthalmopathy (not recorded which). The sample consisted of peripheral blood or thyroid tissue (not recorded which). CDR3 DNA sequence: TGTGCCAGCAGCGGGGGTAGGGGGCGTCTCTCCTACGAGCAGTACTTC. Its protein is CASSGGRGRLSYEQYF.